Following are 7 T cell receptor beta chains from one sample sequenced in a study of blood T cell repertoires in COVID-19. This table comes from immunoSEQ multiplex PCR, and its TCRdb copy is limited to in-frame clones, with some not included. Of under 450,000 clones listed, around 91% are singletons. Source material: peripheral blood. Source of these receptors: a woman aged 40 to 50 with COVID-19, enrolled during active disease.

Only a few counts were recorded for this clone. The chain has TRBV20-1 and TRBJ2-5, with unresolved D. Looked up from germline, CDR1 is DFQATT and CDR2 is SNEGSKA (reference sequence). The CDR3 spans 11 residues. Trimming shortened V by 6 bases and J by 4 bases, and 9 bases separated the two germline ends. This CDR3 is CSASVGETQYF. CDR3 coding DNA: TGCAGTGCGTCAGTTGGAGAGACCCAGTACTTC.

This clone was seen once. V and J are TRBV13 and TRBJ1-6, with D possibly TRBD1 on 6 matching bases. Germline V lookup: CDR1 PRHDT, CDR2 FYEKMQ (reference sequence). The length of the CDR3 is 18 residues. V was pared by 0 bases and J by 0 bases, with 12 bases between. For the CDR3, the DNA is TGTGCCAGCAGCTTAGGAGGCGGGGGGCGCTCCTATAATTCACCCCTCCACTTT. This translates into CASSLGGGGRSYNSPLHF.

This chain joins TRBV10-1 and TRBJ1-5; D gene ambiguous. Trimming took 0 bases from V and 3 from J, leaving 6 bases between them. Germline CDR1 WNHNN, CDR2 SYGVQD (reference sequence). The CDR3 sequence is 14 residues long. The CDR3 spells CASSESADNQPQHF. The DNA of the CDR3 is TGCGCCAGCAGTGAGTCGGCGGACAATCAGCCCCAGCATTTT.

J is TRBJ2-7 and V is TRBV27; D not certain. CDR1 MNHEY and CDR2 SMNVEV come from the germline V gene (reference sequence). The CDR3 spans 13 residues. V was pared by 0 bases and J by 4 bases, with 7 bases between. This chain's CDR3 is CASSLSGQYEQYF. The DNA for the CDR3 is TGTGCCAGCAGTTTATCGGGCCAATACGAGCAGTACTTC.

The genes are TRBV5-1 and TRBJ2-7; TRBD1 might be the D (5 bases). The CDR3 has 14 residues. Germline V gene sequence: CDR1 SGHRS, CDR2 YFSETQ. V lost 1 base to trimming and J lost 7 bases, with 15 bases between them. The CDR3 bases are TGCGCCAGCAGCTTGAAATCCCAGGGTCAGGAGCAGTACTTC. Amino acid sequence: CASSLKSQGQEQYF.

CDR3 sequence: CASSEAQISNQPQHF. In DNA, the CDR3 is TGTGCCAGCAGTGAAGCACAGATTAGCAATCAGCCCCAGCATTTT. The V and J genes are TRBV6-1 and TRBJ1-5, with D unresolved. The CDR3 consists of 15 residues. Germline CDR1 is MNHNS and CDR2 is SASEGT. V was pared by 0 bases and J by 0 bases, with 6 bases between.

The gene calls are TRBV30 and TRBJ2-3, with 7 bases that match TRBD2. CDR3 size: 15 residues. J was trimmed by 6 bases and V by 1 base; bases with no gene match: 10. The germline gives CDR1 GTSNPN, CDR2 SVGIG (reference sequence). This CDR3 is CAWSGNRRGSDTQYF. In DNA form, the CDR3 reads TGTGCCTGGAGTGGAAATAGGCGGGGGTCGGATACGCAGTATTTT.